A selection of T cell receptor delta chains follows, all from one sample in a study of delta chains in infants with herpesvirus infections. TCRdb applied CATT to the RT-PCR reads for clone calling. This table has 800 to 1,000 delta-chain clones, about a third appearing once. The sample here was peripheral blood, taken at time point 2 of longitudinal follow-up. The receptor source for this set is a human donor who was a Ugandan infant, either HIV-exposed or HIV-unexposed (not recorded which). The CDR3 runs from the conserved cysteine through the conserved F or W. A D gene is named only where the DNA matches it firmly.

D gene,V gene,J gene,CDR3 protein
.,TRDV1,TRDJ1,CALVSPTGGPYTNKLIF
.,TRDV1,TRDJ1,CALGERASSPHTKGSNTIYTDKLIF
TRDD3,TRDV2,TRDJ2,CACDTVLGGSALTAQLFF
.,TRDV1,TRDJ1,CALGESLMASDKLIF
TRDD2,TRDV1,TRDJ1,CALGEPSAFLEEGADKLIF
TRDD3,TRDV1,TRDJ1,CALGELLGPTVFLGDITYTDKLIF
.,TRDV1,TRDJ1,CALGVPGSGMNTDKLIF
TRDD3,TRDV2,TRDJ1,CACDYRLLGVMYTDKLIF
TRDD3,TRDV1,TRDJ1,CALGDLHYTLDVWGMYTDKLIF
TRDD3,TRDV2,TRDJ3,CACDTAGGYMPWDTRQMFF
TRDD3,TRDV1,TRDJ1,CALGNSAFLPRCTGGYPTDKLIF
TRDD3,TRDV1,TRDJ1,CALGLNPQFLPPPYWGILRDQLSDKLIF
TRDD3,TRDV1,TRDJ3,CALGVRVFPQYWGSSSWDTRQMFF
.,TRDV2,TRDJ3,CACDTAGASSWDTRQMFF
.,TRDV2,TRDJ3,CACDTGGLRSSWDTRQMFF
.,TRDV1,TRDJ1,CALGEPGPPTLGIQYTDKLIF
TRDD3,TRDV2,TRDJ3,CACDTVTGGTPWDTRQMFF
TRDD3,TRDV1,TRDJ1,CALGTRGSYAGWGIPYTDKLIF
.,TRDV1,TRDJ1,CALGELGMYTDKLIF
.,TRDV1,TRDJ1,CALGPPLPTGRWGPGLKLIF
TRDD3,TRDV1,TRDJ1,CALGAVSPELGLKLIF